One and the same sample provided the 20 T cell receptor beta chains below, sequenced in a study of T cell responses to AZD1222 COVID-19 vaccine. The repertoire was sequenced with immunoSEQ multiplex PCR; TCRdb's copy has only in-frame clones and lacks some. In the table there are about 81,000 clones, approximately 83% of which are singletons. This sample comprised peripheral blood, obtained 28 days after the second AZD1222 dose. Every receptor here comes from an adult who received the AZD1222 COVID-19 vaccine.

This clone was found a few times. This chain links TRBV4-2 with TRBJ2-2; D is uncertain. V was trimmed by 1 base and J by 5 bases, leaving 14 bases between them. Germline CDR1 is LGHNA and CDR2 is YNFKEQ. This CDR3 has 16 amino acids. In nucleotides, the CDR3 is TGTGCCAGCAGCCAAGGCCAAGTTGGGGTGACCGGGGAGCTGTTTTTT. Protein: CASSQGQVGVTGELFF.

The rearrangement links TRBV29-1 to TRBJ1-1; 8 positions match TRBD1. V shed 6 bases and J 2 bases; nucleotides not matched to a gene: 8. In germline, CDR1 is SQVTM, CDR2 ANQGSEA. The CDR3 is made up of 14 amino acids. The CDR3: CSVATGVPNTEAFF. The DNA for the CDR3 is TGCAGCGTAGCGACAGGGGTACCTAACACTGAAGCTTTCTTT.

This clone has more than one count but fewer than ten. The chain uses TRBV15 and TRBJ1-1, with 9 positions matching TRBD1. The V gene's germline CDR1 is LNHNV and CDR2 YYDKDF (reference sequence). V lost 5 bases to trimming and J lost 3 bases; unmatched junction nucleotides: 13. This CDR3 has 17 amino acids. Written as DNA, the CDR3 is TGTGCCACCAGCCCCCACGGGGACACAGGGGGCCACACTGAAGCTTTCTTT. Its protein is CATSPHGDTGGHTEAFF.

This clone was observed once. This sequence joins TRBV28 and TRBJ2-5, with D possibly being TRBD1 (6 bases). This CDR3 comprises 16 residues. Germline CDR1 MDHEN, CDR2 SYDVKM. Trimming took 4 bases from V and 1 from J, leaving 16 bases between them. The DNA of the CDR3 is TGTGCCAGCAGTTCCTCAATGTCACAGGGCCAAGAGACCCAGTACTTC. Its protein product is CASSSSMSQGQETQYF.

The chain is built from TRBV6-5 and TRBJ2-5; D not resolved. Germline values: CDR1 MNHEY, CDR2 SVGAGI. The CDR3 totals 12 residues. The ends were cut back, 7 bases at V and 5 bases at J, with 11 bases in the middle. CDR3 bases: TGTGCCAGCAAGGCGTTGGGGGAGACCCAGTACTTC. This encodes CASKALGETQYF.

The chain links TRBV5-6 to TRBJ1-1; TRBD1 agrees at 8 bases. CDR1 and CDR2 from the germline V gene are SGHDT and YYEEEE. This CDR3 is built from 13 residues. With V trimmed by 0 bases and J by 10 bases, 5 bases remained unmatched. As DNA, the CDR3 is TGTGCCAGCAGCTTGGAACAGGGGGTGAGAGCTTTCTTT. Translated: CASSLEQGVRAFF.

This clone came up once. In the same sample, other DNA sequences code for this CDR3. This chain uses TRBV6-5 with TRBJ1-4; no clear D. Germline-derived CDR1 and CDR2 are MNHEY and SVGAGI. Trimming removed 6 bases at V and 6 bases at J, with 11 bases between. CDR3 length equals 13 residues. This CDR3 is CASRPDGYEKLFF. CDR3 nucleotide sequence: TGTGCCAGCAGACCGGACGGATATGAAAAACTGTTTTTT.

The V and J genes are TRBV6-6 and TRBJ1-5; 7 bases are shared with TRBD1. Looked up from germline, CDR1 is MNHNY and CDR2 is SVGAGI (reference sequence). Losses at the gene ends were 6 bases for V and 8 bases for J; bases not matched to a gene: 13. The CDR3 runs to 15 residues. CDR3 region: CASSPTGNGAKPQHF. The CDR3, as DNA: TGTGCCAGCAGCCCGACAGGGAACGGAGCCAAGCCCCAGCATTTT.

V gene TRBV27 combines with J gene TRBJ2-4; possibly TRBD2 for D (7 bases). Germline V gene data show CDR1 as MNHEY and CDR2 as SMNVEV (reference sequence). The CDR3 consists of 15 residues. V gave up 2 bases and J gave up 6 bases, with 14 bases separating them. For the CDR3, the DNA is TGTGCCAGCAGTTTAATGGGGGGCGGGGGAAACATTCAGTACTTC. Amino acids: CASSLMGGGGNIQYF.

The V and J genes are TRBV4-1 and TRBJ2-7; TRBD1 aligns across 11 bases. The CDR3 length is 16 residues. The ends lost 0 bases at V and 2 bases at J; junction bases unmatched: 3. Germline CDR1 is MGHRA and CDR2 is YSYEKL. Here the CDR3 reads CASSQDLGQGAYEQYF. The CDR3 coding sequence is TGCGCCAGCAGCCAAGATCTGGGACAGGGGGCCTACGAGCAGTACTTC.

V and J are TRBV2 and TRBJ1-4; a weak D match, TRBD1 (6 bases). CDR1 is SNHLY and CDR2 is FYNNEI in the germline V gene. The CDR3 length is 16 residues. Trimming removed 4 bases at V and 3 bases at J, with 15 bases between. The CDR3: CASSGPGHDSNEKLFF. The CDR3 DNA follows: TGTGCCAGCAGTGGCCCGGGACATGACTCTAATGAAAAACTGTTTTTT.

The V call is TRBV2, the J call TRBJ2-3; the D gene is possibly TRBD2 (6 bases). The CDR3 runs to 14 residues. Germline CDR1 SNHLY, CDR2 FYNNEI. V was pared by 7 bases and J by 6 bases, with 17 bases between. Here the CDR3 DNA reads TGTGCCAGCACGGGCGGGGTCCAGAGGGATACGCAGTATTTT. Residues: CASTGGVQRDTQYF.

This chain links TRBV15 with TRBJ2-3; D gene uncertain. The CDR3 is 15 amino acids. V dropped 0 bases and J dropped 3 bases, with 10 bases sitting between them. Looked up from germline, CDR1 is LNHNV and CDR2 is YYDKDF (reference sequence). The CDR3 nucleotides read TGTGCCACCAGCAGAGATCAATTCCTGACAGATACGCAGTATTTT. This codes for CATSRDQFLTDTQYF.

The CDR3 DNA reads TGCGCCAGCAGCTTGGCTAGCGGGCCGCAAGAGACCCAGTACTTC. It specifies CASSLASGPQETQYF. The chain has TRBV5-1 and TRBJ2-5; 8 bases match TRBD2. The CDR3 consists of 15 residues. From germline, CDR1 is SGHRS and CDR2 YFSETQ. V shed 0 bases, J shed 2 bases, and the junction held 3 bases outside the gene matches.

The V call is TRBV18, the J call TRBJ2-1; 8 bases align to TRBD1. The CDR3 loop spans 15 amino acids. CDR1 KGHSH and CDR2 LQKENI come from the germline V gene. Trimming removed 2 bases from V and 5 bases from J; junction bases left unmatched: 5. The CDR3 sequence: CASSPIQGEDNEQFF. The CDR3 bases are TGTGCCAGCTCACCAATACAGGGGGAGGACAATGAGCAGTTCTTC.

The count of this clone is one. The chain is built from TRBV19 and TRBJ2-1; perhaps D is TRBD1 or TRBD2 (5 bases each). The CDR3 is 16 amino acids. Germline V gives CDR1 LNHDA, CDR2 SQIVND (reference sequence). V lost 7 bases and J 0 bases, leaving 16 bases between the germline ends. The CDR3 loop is CASNRFAGSSYNEQFF. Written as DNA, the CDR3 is TGTGCCAGTAATAGGTTCGCAGGGAGCTCCTACAATGAGCAGTTCTTC.

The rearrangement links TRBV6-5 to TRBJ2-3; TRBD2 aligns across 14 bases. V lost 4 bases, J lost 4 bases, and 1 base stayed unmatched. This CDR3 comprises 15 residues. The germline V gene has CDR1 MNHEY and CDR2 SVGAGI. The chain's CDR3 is CASSSTSGGADTQYF. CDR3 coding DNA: TGTGCCAGCAGTTCGACTAGCGGGGGGGCAGATACGCAGTATTTT.

DNA for the CDR3: TGTGCCAGCAGTTTAAGGTTCAGGGCAGTTGACACTGAAGCTTTCTTT. Translating gives CASSLRFRAVDTEAFF. This chain uses TRBV28 with TRBJ1-1, with D perhaps matching TRBD1 (5 bases). This CDR3 is built from 16 residues. Looked up from germline, CDR1 is MDHEN and CDR2 is SYDVKM. The V and J ends lost 2 bases and 3 bases respectively, with 16 bases between them.

The CDR3 region is CASSLPGGVQDTQYF. DNA for the CDR3: TGTGCCAGCAGTTTACCCGGGGGGGTGCAAGATACGCAGTATTTT. The rearrangement uses TRBV28 and TRBJ2-3; 8 nucleotides agree with TRBD2. Trimming removed 2 bases from V and 5 bases from J; junction bases left unmatched: 6. This CDR3 is built from 15 residues. Germline lookup yields CDR1 MDHEN and CDR2 SYDVKM.

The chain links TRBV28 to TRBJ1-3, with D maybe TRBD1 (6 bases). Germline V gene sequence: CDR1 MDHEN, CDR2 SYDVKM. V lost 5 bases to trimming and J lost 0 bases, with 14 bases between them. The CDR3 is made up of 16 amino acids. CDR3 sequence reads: CASSPVGTNSGNTIYF. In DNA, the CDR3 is TGTGCCAGCAGTCCGGTGGGGACAAACTCTGGAAACACCATATATTTT.